These 11 T cell receptor beta chains originate from one sample sequenced in a study of blood T cell repertoires in COVID-19. The data were produced by immunoSEQ multiplex PCR, yet TCRdb's version contains in-frame clones alone and is incomplete. The sample shows 150,000 to 160,000 clones, about 80% of them seen only once. Sequenced material: peripheral blood. These TCRs come from a woman aged 60 to 75 with COVID-19, enrolled during active disease.

The J gene is TRBJ1-2, the V gene TRBV6-1; D may be TRBD1 (5 bases). The CDR3 is made up of 16 amino acids. Trimming removed 4 bases from V and 3 bases from J, with 18 bases in between. The germline V gene has CDR1 MNHNS and CDR2 SASEGT. The chain's CDR3 is CASSAPGRRGDYGYTF. CDR3 bases: TGTGCCAGCAGTGCTCCGGGACGCCGGGGGGACTATGGCTACACCTTC.

This chain's CDR3 is CATSRRQGYNSPLHF. CDR3 DNA sequence: TGTGCCACCAGCAGGAGACAGGGATATAATTCACCCCTCCACTTT. The chain links TRBV15 to TRBJ1-6, with 7 positions matching TRBD1. The CDR3 extends over 15 amino acids. V dropped 3 bases and J dropped 4; count of bases not matched to a gene: 3. Germline assignment: CDR1 LNHNV and CDR2 YYDKDF (reference sequence).

The chain uses TRBV6-6 and TRBJ1-2; D may be TRBD1 (5 bases). V was trimmed by 7 bases and J by 7 bases, leaving 19 bases between them. Germline CDR1 and CDR2: MNHNY and SVGAGI (reference sequence). The CDR3 runs to 14 residues. The CDR3 DNA reads as TGTGCCAGCACCCCTAGAGGGACTCCAAGTGGCTACACCTTC. As protein: CASTPRGTPSGYTF.

Comment on this clone: A read error may be the cause here, since a much bigger clone is one base away. V gene TRBV6-5 combines with J gene TRBJ1-1; D may be TRBD1 (5 bases). The CDR3 sequence is 13 residues long. Germline V gene lookup returns CDR1 MNHEY and CDR2 SVGAGI. The V and J ends lost 4 bases and 2 bases respectively, with 8 bases between them. The CDR3 is CASSFDRNTEAFF. In DNA, the CDR3 is TGTGCCAGCAGTTTCGACAGAAACACTGAAGCTTTCTTT.

The genes are TRBV19 and TRBJ1-1; D remains unclear. V lost 3 bases and J 7 bases, leaving 12 bases between the germline ends. This CDR3 contains 13 residues. In germline, CDR1 is LNHDA, CDR2 SQIVND (reference sequence). CDR3 protein: CASSITPGYEAFF. CDR3 bases: TGTGCCAGTAGTATCACCCCAGGATATGAAGCTTTCTTT.

This clone occurred many times. This rearrangement joins TRBV5-1 to TRBJ1-2; no clear D. Germline V CDR1 and CDR2: SGHRS, YFSETQ. V was trimmed by 5 bases and J by 7 bases, leaving 15 bases between them. The CDR3 totals 13 residues. In DNA, the CDR3 is TGCGCCAGCAGTCATGCGGCCGAGCGTGGCTACACCTTC. It yields the protein CASSHAAERGYTF.

This clone came up a few times. V usage is TRBV6-5 and J usage is TRBJ1-1, with TRBD1 matching 9 bases. V trimming: 7 bases; J trimming: 8 bases; junction bases outside the gene matches: 2. This CDR3 is 11 amino acids long. From germline, CDR1 is MNHEY and CDR2 SVGAGI. CDR3 DNA: TGTGCCAGCATAGGACAGGGGGAAGCTTTCTTT. This codes for CASIGQGEAFF.

This chain connects TRBV5-8 to TRBJ1-2; 7 nucleotides align to TRBD1. CDR3 length equals 14 residues. The V gene end was trimmed by 4 bases and the J gene end by 2 bases; junction bases not matched to a gene: 5. CDR1 is SGHTS and CDR2 is YDEGEE in the germline V gene. The CDR3 loop is CASSQGQVNYGYTF. The CDR3 coding sequence is TGTGCCAGCAGCCAAGGACAGGTGAACTATGGCTACACCTTC. Full variable domain (remainder filled in from reference TRBV5-8 and TRBJ1-2): EAGVTQSPTHLIKTRGQQATLRCSPISGHTSVYWYQQALGLGLQFLLWYDEGEERNRGNFPPRFSGRQFPNYSSELNVNALELEDSALYLCASSQGQVNYGYTFGSGTRLTVV.

The table lists this clone with a count of one. The chain has TRBV2 and TRBJ2-5; TRBD2 matches at 13 bases. Germline V lookup: CDR1 SNHLY, CDR2 FYNNEI. The CDR3 covers 15 residues. The trim removed 5 bases at V and 5 bases at J, leaving 5 bases unmatched. Here the CDR3 DNA reads TGTGCCAGCAGTTGGACTAGCGGGGGAGGGGAGACCCAGTACTTC. Translating it yields CASSWTSGGGETQYF.

Comment on this clone: Sequence at one end of the junction differs from germline and may be a read error. The chain uses TRBV5-1 and TRBJ2-1; tentative D call: TRBD2 (7 bases). Germline V gene sequence: CDR1 SGHRS, CDR2 YFSETQ. The CDR3 runs 16 residues. The CDR3, as DNA: TGCGCCAGCAGCTTGAGAGGGGGGGCCTCCGACAATGAGCAGTTCTTC. Encoded protein: CASSLRGGASDNEQFF.

This chain uses TRBV29-1 with TRBJ2-3; the D gene is possibly TRBD2 (5 bases). Germline V gene data show CDR1 as SQVTM and CDR2 as ANQGSEA. Between the trimmed V and J ends, which lost 5 bases and 2 bases, there was a span of 11 bases. This CDR3 is built from 13 residues. The CDR3 sequence: CSVLAGLTDTQYF. As DNA, the CDR3 is TGCAGCGTTCTGGCGGGCCTCACAGATACGCAGTATTTT.